This entry concerns a single T cell receptor beta chain. This clone is a singleton in its sample. Its antigen is unknown. Within one base of it there is no much larger clone, and no base qualities were kept. To sequence the TCRbeta CDR3 region, genomic DNA was isolated from the sorted cells. The immunoSEQ Assay was used for sequencing of TCRbeta CDR3 regions. TCRdb stores this immuneACCESS table with in-frame sequences only. Part of the clones is absent; in the studies checked, under half of the shortfall reflects unresolved V genes, and no reason is known for the rest. The sample profile shows 90,000 or so clones; 91% of them were found once. The ten largest clonotypes hold 2.6% of the sample. This sample was included in a study of OX40 agonist ivuxolimab in advanced cancers. Study-wide context: Ivuxolimab, which targeted the costimulatory receptor OX40 (CD134), was an agonistic, fully human IgG2 monoclonal antibody. In the dose-escalation cohort, around 80% of patients were male, and the mean age was roughly 56 years with a range of roughly 23 to 79. Of the roughly 53 patients in dose escalation, about 20 had hepatocellular carcinoma, some 15 had melanoma, 9 had renal cell carcinoma and 9 had head and neck cancer. The paper covers the monotherapy dose-escalation part of the phase I ivuxolimab trial, which included N ≈ 50 patients. Peripheral TCRbeta sequencing aimed to test whether ivuxolimab altered TCR sequence diversity and caused clonal T-cell expansion. Intravenous ivuxolimab was administered to patients every 2 weeks at six dose levels: 0.01, 0.1, 0.3, 1.5, 3 and 10 mg/kg. Patients were allowed to have had prior anti-PD-1, anti-PD-L1 or anti-CTLA-4 therapy, and about 40% of the dose-escalation patients had been treated with checkpoint inhibitors. Three dose-escalation patients achieved partial responses, one with hepatocellular carcinoma and two with cutaneous melanoma.

Patients with autoimmune disease history or receiving systemic immunosuppression were excluded from the trial. Peripheral blood for TCR sequencing was collected from all dose cohorts at baseline, on cycle 4 day 1, and on cycle 7 day 1. The samples were taken from a phase I, first-in-human, multicenter, open-label dose-escalation trial of ivuxolimab. Adults with locally advanced or metastatic head and neck squamous cell, hepatocellular, melanoma or renal cell carcinoma were enrolled in the trial. Before TCR sequencing, CD4+ T cells and CD8+ T cells were sorted from peripheral blood as separate populations. V and J are truncated by 1 base and 7 bases respectively, leaving an intervening sequence of 13 bases. The CDR3 runs 14 amino acids, cysteine and phenylalanine included. Only the CDR3 DNA is retained, 42 bases long and in frame from the first base. The germline V gene (reference sequence) specifies SGHAT as CDR1 and FQDESV as CDR2.

Study-level results and caveats: The antigen specificity of the peripheral T cells that underwent clonal expansion was not determined. In partial responders in the 0.1-3.0 mg/kg groups, normalized peripheral clonal expansion was found to be among the lowest, especially among CD8+ T cells. Low levels of normalized T-cell clonal expansion were also seen in some patients who did not respond. After ivuxolimab, more expanded clones were found on average in CD8+ T cells than in CD4+ T cells. At doses of 0.1 to 3.0 mg/kg, clonal expansion of both CD4+ and CD8+ blood T cells was observed from baseline to week 6.

The TCR was taken from an adult with an advanced solid tumor such as melanoma, head and neck, liver or kidney cancer. Recombination joined TRBV11-1 with TRBJ1-1; there is no confident call for the D gene. The sequencing here drew on CD4+ or CD8+ T cells sorted from blood, taken in a trial of the OX40 agonist ivuxolimab. Here the CDR3 is given as CASSLEGLAGEAFF. In nucleotide form, the sequence is TGTGCCAGCAGCTTAGAAGGGCTGGCCGGTGAAGCTTTCTTT.